One and the same sample provided the 30 T cell receptor beta chains below, sequenced in a study of shared clonotypes between healthy human individuals. Sequenced by immunoSEQ multiplex PCR; TCRdb stores in-frame clones only, minus some. The table lists about 380,000 clones, roughly 96% of them singletons. Sequenced: memory CD8+ T cells sorted from blood. Subset: CD45RO+ cells pooled with CCR7-negative TemRA cells. All receptors derive from a man in his thirties or forties in good health.

V usage is TRBV7-2 and J usage is TRBJ2-2; TRBD2 matches 8 bases. In germline, CDR1 is SGHTA, CDR2 FQGNSA. Trimming removed 3 bases from V and 2 bases from J; junction bases left unmatched: 14. The CDR3 has 19 amino acids. The CDR3 is CASSFLSGVGAENTGELFF. DNA for the CDR3: TGTGCCAGCAGCTTCCTTAGCGGGGTGGGCGCGGAAAACACCGGGGAGCTGTTTTTT.

V is TRBV2 and J is TRBJ2-5; D not resolved. CDR1 and CDR2 from the germline V gene are SNHLY and FYNNEI. This CDR3 region has 11 residues. With 7 bases removed from V and 7 bases from J, the gap between germline ends came to 10 bases. CDR3 bases: TGTGCCAGCATTATTCGTGGGACCCAGTACTTC. Residues: CASIIRGTQYF.

This sequence joins TRBV5-4 and TRBJ2-3; TRBD1 matches at 7 bases. The germline V gene encodes CDR1 SGHNT and CDR2 YYREEE (reference sequence). V shed 1 base and J 1 base; nucleotides not matched to a gene: 3. The length of the CDR3 is 15 residues. The CDR3 DNA follows: TGTGCCAGCAGCTTGCGACAGGGTGGCACAGATACGCAGTATTTT. Residues: CASSLRQGGTDTQYF.

This clone was seen only once. The V gene is TRBV5-6, the J gene TRBJ1-1, with no clear D. Germline V CDR1 and CDR2: SGHDT, YYEEEE. Trimming took 4 bases from V and 1 from J, leaving 11 bases between them. This CDR3 has 14 amino acids. In nucleotides, the CDR3 is TGTGCCAGCAGCGTATACATGAAGAACACTGAAGCTTTCTTT. It specifies CASSVYMKNTEAFF.

The chain recombines TRBV5-4 with TRBJ1-2; possible D gene TRBD1, 6 bases. Germline V gene lookup returns CDR1 SGHNT and CDR2 YYREEE (reference sequence). There are 13 residues in the CDR3. Between the trimmed V and J ends, which lost 4 bases and 4 bases, there was a span of 11 bases. The CDR3 DNA reads TGTGCCAGCAGCCCCCCAGGGGTCTATGGCTACACCTTC. Its translation is CASSPPGVYGYTF.

This chain uses TRBV6-6 with TRBJ1-2; D is possibly TRBD1 (6 bases). Germline V gene sequence: CDR1 MNHNY, CDR2 SVGAGI (reference sequence). V dropped 3 bases and J dropped 7 bases, with 12 bases sitting between them. This CDR3 is 13 amino acids long. DNA of the CDR3: TGTGCCAGCAGTTATAAACAGGGAAGTGGCTACACCTTC. Protein product: CASSYKQGSGYTF.

The chain recombines TRBV5-4 with TRBJ2-7, with D possibly being TRBD1 (5 bases). This CDR3 has 15 residues. The V gene's germline CDR1 is SGHNT and CDR2 YYREEE (reference sequence). V lost 0 bases and J 0 bases, leaving 10 bases between the germline ends. This CDR3 is CASSLGWGDSYEQYF. For the CDR3, the DNA is TGTGCCAGCAGCTTGGGATGGGGCGACTCCTACGAGCAGTACTTC. The full variable domain, with the rest looked up from reference TRBV5-4 and TRBJ2-7, is ETGVTQSPTHLIKTRGQQVTLRCSSQSGHNTVSWYQQALGQGPQFIFQYYREEENGRGNFPPRFSGLQFPNYSSELNVNALELDDSALYLCASSLGWGDSYEQYFGPGTRLTVT.

The V call is TRBV2, the J call TRBJ2-2, with 9 bases fitting TRBD1. V lost 6 bases to trimming and J lost 5 bases; unmatched junction nucleotides: 7. Germline V gives CDR1 SNHLY, CDR2 FYNNEI. The CDR3 length is 15 residues. The CDR3 nucleotides are TGTGCCAGCAGGACACAGGGGGCGCGGACCGGGGAGCTGTTTTTT. It encodes CASRTQGARTGELFF.

The DNA of the CDR3 is TGTGCCTGGACTAGCGGGAGTATCTATGAGCAGTTCTTC. Translating it yields CAWTSGSIYEQFF. This chain connects TRBV30 to TRBJ2-1, with 10 bases identical to TRBD2. V gave up 4 bases and J gave up 8 bases; unmatched junction bases: 5. CDR3 length: 13 amino acids. CDR1 GTSNPN and CDR2 SVGIG come from the germline V gene (reference sequence). Filled out from reference TRBV30 and TRBJ2-1, the complete variable domain reads SQTIHQWPATLVQPVGSPLSLECTVEGTSNPNLYWYRQAAGRGLQLLFYSVGIGQISSEVPQNLSASRPQDRQFILSSKKLLLSDSGFYLCAWTSGSIYEQFFGPGTRLTVL.

The gene calls are TRBV5-6 and TRBJ2-1; weak D call: TRBD2 (5 bases). Trimming cost V 1 base and J 2 bases, with 16 bases left between them. Germline CDR1 and CDR2: SGHDT and YYEEEE. This CDR3 is 17 amino acids long. CDR3 sequence: CASSLFSVGVTYNEQFF. Written as DNA, the CDR3 is TGTGCCAGCAGCTTGTTTTCCGTGGGAGTCACCTACAATGAGCAGTTCTTC.

The genes are TRBV4-2 and TRBJ1-3, with unresolved D. V was cut by 1 base and J by 0 bases, with 7 bases left in between. Germline values: CDR1 LGHNA, CDR2 YNFKEQ. The CDR3 sequence is 15 residues long. The CDR3 nucleotides read TGTGCCAGCAGCCAAGGTCTGCCCTCTGGAAACACCATATATTTT. It specifies CASSQGLPSGNTIYF.

The V gene is TRBV19, the J gene TRBJ2-3; TRBD2 might be the D (6 bases). Trimming left V 1 base short and J 1 base short, with 12 bases between. The CDR3 runs to 16 residues. CDR1 is LNHDA and CDR2 is SQIVND in the germline V gene (reference sequence). The CDR3 region is CASSIAGSGGTDTQYF. In nucleotides, the CDR3 is TGTGCCAGTAGTATAGCCGGGAGTGGGGGCACAGATACGCAGTATTTT.

This sequence joins TRBV6-1 and TRBJ1-2; D is unclear. The ends were cut back, 4 bases at V and 0 bases at J, with 12 bases in the middle. CDR3 length: 15 residues. Per germline, CDR1 MNHNS and CDR2 SASEGT. DNA of the CDR3: TGTGCCAGCAGTGTAATGGGGAGCACTAACTATGGCTACACCTTC. This codes for CASSVMGSTNYGYTF.

The table lists this clone with a few counts. The chain is built from TRBV5-1 and TRBJ2-5; weak D call: TRBD1 (6 bases). V was trimmed by 3 bases and J by 4 bases, leaving 10 bases between them. CDR1 and CDR2 (germline): SGHRS, YFSETQ. The CDR3 spans 13 residues. The CDR3 protein is CASSYPTGETQYF. The CDR3 DNA sequence: TGCGCCAGCAGCTACCCGACAGGAGAGACCCAGTACTTC.

The chain carries TRBV7-9 and TRBJ2-5, with TRBD2 matching over 8 bases. Germline V gene lookup returns CDR1 SEHNR and CDR2 FQNEAQ (reference sequence). The J segment lost 5 bases and the V segment lost 1 base, leaving 12 bases of the junction unmatched. The CDR3 is made up of 17 amino acids. CDR3 coding DNA: TGTGCCAGCAGCTTAGGAGTTGGCGGGAGGATATGGGAGACCCAGTACTTC. This encodes CASSLGVGGRIWETQYF.

Only one count was recorded for this clone. This chain connects TRBV30 to TRBJ2-7, with TRBD1 identical over 9 bases. The CDR3 extends over 16 amino acids. Germline CDR1 GTSNPN, CDR2 SVGIG (reference sequence). Trimming at V came to 4 bases and at J to 5 bases, leaving 15 bases not matched to a gene. CDR3 nucleotide sequence: TGTGCCTGGACGAACTGGGACAGGGAAGGGAACGACGAGCAGTACTTC. As protein: CAWTNWDREGNDEQYF.

The genes are TRBV5-1 and TRBJ1-3; D unresolved. Trimming shortened V by 8 bases and J by 4 bases, and 16 bases separated the two germline ends. Looked up from germline, CDR1 is SGHRS and CDR2 is YFSETQ. The CDR3 consists of 14 residues. The CDR3, as DNA: TGCGCCAGTCAGCCGGTAGCTGGAGGAAACACCATATATTTT. Protein product: CASQPVAGGNTIYF.

The chain employs TRBV2 and TRBJ2-7, with D possibly called TRBD1 or TRBD2 (5 bases each). Trimming pared 6 bases from V and 3 bases from J, leaving 9 bases between. Germline V gene lookup returns CDR1 SNHLY and CDR2 FYNNEI. This CDR3 contains 12 residues. In DNA, the CDR3 is TGTGCCAGCAGCGGGGACGGCTACGAGCAGTACTTC. Translation gives CASSGDGYEQYF.

The rearrangement links TRBV7-9 to TRBJ2-3; either TRBD1 or TRBD2 may fit D (5 bases each). The V end lost 5 bases, the J end lost 2 bases, and 14 bases lay between the germline ends. This CDR3 spans 15 amino acids. Germline V gene lookup returns CDR1 SEHNR and CDR2 FQNEAQ (reference sequence). CDR3 region: CASSPGPWNTDTQYF. The DNA of the CDR3 is TGTGCCAGCAGCCCGGGACCCTGGAACACAGATACGCAGTATTTT.

This rearrangement joins TRBV7-9 to TRBJ2-7; 9 bases align to TRBD1. This CDR3 is 16 amino acids long. Looked up from germline, CDR1 is SEHNR and CDR2 is FQNEAQ (reference sequence). V was pared by 3 bases and J by 3 bases, with 9 bases of the junction left unmatched. This CDR3 is CASSLKPGTGFYEQYF. CDR3 DNA sequence: TGTGCCAGCAGCTTGAAGCCGGGGACAGGGTTCTACGAGCAGTACTTC.

The genes are TRBV27 and TRBJ2-7; 11 nucleotides align to TRBD2. The length of the CDR3 is 14 residues. Germline values: CDR1 MNHEY, CDR2 SMNVEV (reference sequence). The ends lost 5 bases at V and 4 bases at J; junction bases unmatched: 4. In nucleotides, the CDR3 is TGTGCCAGCAGTCTACTAGCGGGAGTGTACGAGCAGTACTTC. It encodes CASSLLAGVYEQYF.

V and J are TRBV5-1 and TRBJ2-5; 8 bases align to TRBD2. The ends lost 3 bases at V and 4 bases at J; junction bases unmatched: 14. The germline V gene encodes CDR1 SGHRS and CDR2 YFSETQ. The CDR3 extends over 17 amino acids. This CDR3 is CASSSYAMTSAGETQYF. The CDR3 coding sequence is TGCGCCAGCAGCTCCTACGCGATGACTAGCGCGGGAGAGACCCAGTACTTC.

This sequence joins TRBV5-1 and TRBJ1-1, with 8 nucleotides matching TRBD1. Germline CDR1 SGHRS, CDR2 YFSETQ. Trimming removed 4 bases from V and 5 bases from J; junction bases left unmatched: 4. This CDR3 is 13 amino acids long. CDR3 sequence reads: CASSPDRGTEAFF. The CDR3 DNA reads TGCGCCAGCAGCCCTGACAGGGGTACTGAAGCTTTCTTT.

As regards this clone: This CDR3 is also generated by other DNA sequences in the sample. The rearrangement links TRBV5-1 to TRBJ2-3; TRBD2 is a possible D gene (5 bases). The ends were cut back, 0 bases at V and 5 bases at J, with 10 bases in the middle. This CDR3 is built from 14 residues. Looked up from germline, CDR1 is SGHRS and CDR2 is YFSETQ. In DNA, the CDR3 is TGCGCCAGCAGCTTGGGCCTAGCAGGAGATACGCAGTATTTT. Protein product: CASSLGLAGDTQYF.

V usage is TRBV25-1 and J usage is TRBJ1-2; 7 nucleotides agree with TRBD1. Losses at the gene ends were 3 bases for V and 5 bases for J; bases not matched to a gene: 9. The CDR3 covers 15 residues. CDR1 is MGHDK and CDR2 is SYGVNS in the germline V gene. The CDR3 DNA follows: TGTGCCAGCAGTGATTGGGCCGGGACAGCTTATGGCTACACCTTC. Translating gives CASSDWAGTAYGYTF.

As to this clone: Other DNA sequences within the sample encode an identical CDR3. This chain connects TRBV5-1 to TRBJ2-5, with D possibly TRBD1 on 5 matching bases. The CDR3 has 14 amino acids. Trimming shortened V by 4 bases and J by 1 base, and 11 bases separated the two germline ends. Per germline, CDR1 SGHRS and CDR2 YFSETQ. CDR3 bases: TGCGCCAGCAGCGTAGGGGATTCCCAAGAGACCCAGTACTTC. Translation: CASSVGDSQETQYF.

The chain links TRBV5-8 to TRBJ2-7; either TRBD1 or TRBD2 may supply D (5 bases each). CDR3 length equals 13 residues. V gave up 5 bases and J gave up 2 bases, with 11 bases separating them. From germline, CDR1 is SGHTS and CDR2 YDEGEE. As DNA, the CDR3 is TGTGCCAGCAGTTGGGACCCCGCCTACGAGCAGTACTTC. Translating it yields CASSWDPAYEQYF.

The V and J genes are TRBV2 and TRBJ1-2; D remains ambiguous. The germline gives CDR1 SNHLY, CDR2 FYNNEI. The CDR3 length is 11 residues. Deletions cut 6 bases from V and 4 bases from J, with 6 bases between. Here the CDR3 DNA reads TGTGCCAGCAGGACACTCTATGGCTACACCTTC. This encodes CASRTLYGYTF.

The chain recombines TRBV5-1 with TRBJ2-5, with a tentative D call TRBD2 (5 bases). The CDR3 contains 18 residues. Per the germline V gene, CDR1 is SGHRS and CDR2 is YFSETQ. V shed 0 bases and J shed 3 bases, with 21 bases lying between them. CDR3 in amino acids: CASSLGYSSRLAEETQYF. The CDR3 DNA reads as TGCGCCAGCAGCTTGGGTTATTCGAGCCGTCTAGCTGAAGAGACCCAGTACTTC. The whole variable domain, filled in from reference TRBV5-1 and TRBJ2-5, reads KAGVTQTPRYLIKTRGQQVTLSCSPISGHRSVSWYQQTPGQGLQFLFEYFSETQRNKGNFPGRFSGRQFSNSRSEMNVSTLELGDSALYLCASSLGYSSRLAEETQYFGPGTRLLVL.

The CDR3 bases are TGTGCCAGACATCCATTAAGGGACTATGGCTACACCTTC. Its protein product is CARHPLRDYGYTF. The V call is TRBV2, the J call TRBJ1-2; the D is unclear. V was pared by 9 bases and J by 3 bases, with 14 bases between. The CDR3 length is 13 residues. CDR1 and CDR2 from the germline V gene are SNHLY and FYNNEI. Combining the CDR3 with reference TRBV2 and TRBJ1-2 gives the whole variable domain EPEVTQTPSHQVTQMGQEVILRCVPISNHLYFYWYRQILGQKVEFLVSFYNNEISEKSEIFDDQFSVERPDGSNFTLKIRSTKLEDSAMYFCARHPLRDYGYTFGSGTRLTVV.